Below are 3 T cell receptor beta chains sequenced from a single sample in a study of T cells after posttransplantation cyclophosphamide. Profiled with immunoSEQ multiplex PCR; TCRdb holds only in-frame clones, not every one. This table holds 66,000 or so clones, about 93% found once. The source material was PBMCs. Receptor source: a woman younger than 45 in good health and a related stem cell transplant donor.

This rearrangement joins TRBV5-1 to TRBJ2-3, with D perhaps matching TRBD2 (5 bases). The CDR3 runs to 15 residues. Trimming removed 1 base at V and 3 bases at J, with 12 bases between. Germline values: CDR1 SGHRS, CDR2 YFSETQ. CDR3 residues: CASSLRPGKTDTQYF. The CDR3 region has the DNA TGCGCCAGCAGCTTGAGGCCGGGGAAGACAGATACGCAGTATTTT.

The chain has TRBV9 and TRBJ1-3, with 8 bases fitting TRBD1. Losses at the gene ends were 0 bases for V and 2 bases for J; bases not matched to a gene: 4. The CDR3 sequence is 16 residues long. CDR1 is SGDLS, CDR2 YYNGEE, per germline. The CDR3: CASSVGQGATGNTIYF. The CDR3 DNA is TGTGCCAGCAGCGTAGGTCAGGGGGCGACTGGAAACACCATATATTTT.

The genes are TRBV5-1 and TRBJ2-2; maybe TRBD1 (7 bases). The CDR3 has 15 amino acids. CDR1 and CDR2 from the germline V gene are SGHRS and YFSETQ. V was cut by 4 bases and J by 6 bases, with 16 bases left in between. The CDR3 spells CASSLLGGGSGELFF. CDR3 in DNA: TGCGCCAGCAGCCTCCTCGGAGGGGGCTCCGGGGAGCTGTTTTTT.